This TCR beta chain stems from a study of CD8+ T cells in alopecia areata. The authors extracted RNA and reverse transcribed it into cDNA as the sequencing template. The assay was immunoSEQ multiplex PCR, and TCRdb's table has in-frame clones only and misses some. The sample yields some 110,000 clones, roughly three fifths seen once. The CDR3 sequence is 13 residues long. Per germline, CDR1 SEHNR and CDR2 FQNEAQ (reference sequence). Trimming shortened V by 3 bases and J by 2 bases, and 8 bases separated the two germline ends. The treatment: oral pan-JAK inhibitor, 5-10 mg twice daily. The sequencing used CD8+ T cells sorted from blood, collected at week 24, from a patient treated with tofacitinib. This chain connects TRBV7-9 to TRBJ2-7, with D perhaps being TRBD1 or TRBD2 (5 bases each). This receptor was identified in a human donor with alopecia areata. CDR3 region: CASSFGGAYEQYF. The CDR3 DNA reads as TGTGCCAGCAGCTTTGGGGGTGCCTACGAGCAGTACTTC. Full variable domain (missing parts from reference TRBV7-9 and TRBJ2-7): DTGVSQNPRHKITKRGQNVTFRCDPISEHNRLYWYRQTLGQGPEFLTYFQNEAQLEKSRLLSDRFSAERPKGSFSTLEIQRTEQGDSAMYLCASSFGGAYEQYFGPGTRLTVT.